The source of this T cell receptor (beta chain) is a study of radiotherapy plus CTLA-4 blockade in lung cancer. Study at large: In around 19% of patients, objective responses were seen; approximately 31% had disease control.

Overall study findings and caveats: Among blood TCR repertoires after radiotherapy plus ipilimumab, tumor-derived clones expanded.

In the case of this clone: Its cognate antigen is unknown.

Using immunoSEQ multiplex PCR, the repertoire was profiled, and TCRdb retains in-frame clones only, with some absent. The table includes tens of thousands of clones, roughly 86% detected once. The clonotype comes from a human donor with non-small cell lung cancer whose response to radiotherapy plus ipilimumab could not be evaluated. The material sequenced was peripheral blood, taken from a patient treated with radiotherapy plus ipilimumab.

The CDR3 spells CASSETVSGRYNEQFF. DNA of the CDR3: TGTGCCAGCAGTGAAACCGTTAGCGGGAGATATAATGAGCAGTTCTTC. The V call is TRBV2, the J call TRBJ2-1, with 9 bases fitting TRBD2. The V gene end was trimmed by 2 bases and the J gene end by 7 bases; junction bases not matched to a gene: 9. This CDR3 contains 16 residues. The germline CDR1 and CDR2 sequences are SNHLY and FYNNEI. The entire variable domain, with the rest obtained from reference TRBV2 and TRBJ2-1, is as follows: EPEVTQTPSHQVTQMGQEVILRCVPISNHLYFYWYRQILGQKVEFLVSFYNNEISEKSEIFDDQFSVERPDGSNFTLKIRSTKLEDSAMYFCASSETVSGRYNEQFFGPGTRLTVL.